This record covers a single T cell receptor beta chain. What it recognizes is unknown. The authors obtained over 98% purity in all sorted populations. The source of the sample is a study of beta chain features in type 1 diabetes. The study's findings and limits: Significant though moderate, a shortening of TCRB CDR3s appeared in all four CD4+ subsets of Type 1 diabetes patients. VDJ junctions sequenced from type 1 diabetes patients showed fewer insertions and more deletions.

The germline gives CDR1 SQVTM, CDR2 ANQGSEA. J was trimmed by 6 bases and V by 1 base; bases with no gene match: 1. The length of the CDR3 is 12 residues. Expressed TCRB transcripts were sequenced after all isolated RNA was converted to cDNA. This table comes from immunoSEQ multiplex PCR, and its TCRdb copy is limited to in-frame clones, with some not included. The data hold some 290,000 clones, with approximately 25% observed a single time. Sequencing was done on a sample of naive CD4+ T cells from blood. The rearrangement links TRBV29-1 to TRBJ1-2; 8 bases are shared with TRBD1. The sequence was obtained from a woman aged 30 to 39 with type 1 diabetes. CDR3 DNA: TGCAGCGTTGAAGGACAGGGGAATGGCTACACCTTC. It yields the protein CSVEGQGNGYTF.